The text below deals with one TCR beta chain. The junction departs from germline at one end; a sequencing error may be responsible. The sample originates from a study of tumor-infiltrating lymphocytes in primary liver carcinoma. About the study: Patients comprised men and women whose ages fell between 30 and 69 years.

The CDR3 is 15 residues long. Germline V gene lookup returns CDR1 SGHAT and CDR2 FQNNGV. The template, 450 to 650 ng total RNA, yielded TCR beta cDNA made with a constant-region primer. Three nested multiplex PCR rounds of slightly modified ARM-PCR generated TCR beta libraries. Running roughly 10 cycles apiece, the first two PCR rounds relied on TRBV1-TRBV30 forward primers together with a C-beta reverse primer. TCRdb passed the multiplex PCR reads through MiXCR, listing each CDR3 protein once. The sample has more than 60,000 distinct CDR3 sequences, approximately 70% seen once. Unsorted bulk tissue of about 18-32 mg yielded co-extracted RNA and DNA.

This clonotype originated in a man aged 35 to 55 with primary liver carcinoma and hepatitis B virus infection. V is TRBV11-2 and J is TRBJ2-7, with D possibly TRBD2 on 5 matching bases. Sequenced sample: liver tumor tissue from sampling region 4. Subset: tumor region T4, right-lateral pole. The CDR3 sequence: CTSSLSVGISYERYF. The CDR3 nucleotides read TGTACCAGCAGCCTATCTGTGGGAATATCCTACGAGCGGTATTTC.